Listed below are T cell receptor beta chains from one sample, sequenced in a study of cytomegalovirus exposure and HLA in healthy donors. Assay: immunoSEQ multiplex PCR; the TCRdb copy retains only in-frame clones and omits some. The table has around 150,000 clones, around 63% seen once. Sequenced material: PBMCs. These TCRs come from a woman under 30 in good health and CMV-seropositive. CDR3s include the opening cysteine and the closing phenylalanine or tryptophan. D genes are given only for firm matches. Size values are once, few and many counts, or a class for expanded clones, and some rows have none.

CDR3nt: TGTGCCAGCAGCTTCATATCGGAGGGATTCTACGAGCAGTACTTC; CDR3aa: CASSFISEGFYEQYF; d_gene: -; v_gene: TRBV7-9; abundance: -; j_gene: TRBJ2-7
CDR3nt: TGCGCCAGCAGCCGAGGGACAGGGGTGGGGACAGATACGCAGTATTTT; CDR3aa: CASSRGTGVGTDTQYF; d_gene: TRBD1; v_gene: TRBV4-1; abundance: few; j_gene: TRBJ2-3
CDR3nt: TGTGCCAGCAGCCAAGGGACAGGGCCCACCGGGGAGCTGTTTTTT; CDR3aa: CASSQGTGPTGELFF; d_gene: TRBD1; v_gene: TRBV4-2; abundance: -; j_gene: TRBJ2-2
CDR3nt: TGTGCCAGCAGCTTAATCACTAGAGTGAACACTGAAGCTTTCTTT; CDR3aa: CASSLITRVNTEAFF; d_gene: -; v_gene: TRBV7-3; abundance: once; j_gene: TRBJ1-1
CDR3nt: TGTGCCAGCAGCTTATCGGCTAGCGGGGGTCTACGGTACTTC; CDR3aa: CASSLSASGGLRYF; d_gene: TRBD2; v_gene: TRBV11-2; abundance: -; j_gene: TRBJ2-7
CDR3nt: TGTGCCAGCAGCTTAGTACACCCCACCGGGGAGCTGTTTTTT; CDR3aa: CASSLVHPTGELFF; d_gene: -; v_gene: TRBV7-2; abundance: -; j_gene: TRBJ2-2
CDR3nt: TGCGCCAGCAGCTTGCAGGGACAGGGGAACTACGAGCAGTACTTC; CDR3aa: CASSLQGQGNYEQYF; d_gene: TRBD1; v_gene: TRBV5-1; abundance: -; j_gene: TRBJ2-7
CDR3nt: TGTGCCAGTAGTATCAGGGCGCAAAGCTACAATGAGCAGTTCTTC; CDR3aa: CASSIRAQSYNEQFF; d_gene: -; v_gene: TRBV19; abundance: -; j_gene: TRBJ2-1
CDR3nt: TGTGCCAGCAGAGCCTTCCTTTTGGAGAGTAATGAAAAACTGTTTTTT; CDR3aa: CASRAFLLESNEKLFF; d_gene: -; v_gene: TRBV2; abundance: -; j_gene: TRBJ1-4
CDR3nt: TGCGCCAGCAAGTCAGGGGACACTGAAGCTTTCTTT; CDR3aa: CASKSGDTEAFF; d_gene: -; v_gene: TRBV10-2; abundance: -; j_gene: TRBJ1-1
CDR3nt: TGTGCCAGCAGTACAAGCGGGAGGAGCTACGAGCAGTACTTC; CDR3aa: CASSTSGRSYEQYF; d_gene: TRBD2; v_gene: TRBV28; abundance: -; j_gene: TRBJ2-7
CDR3nt: TGTGCCAGCAGTGAGAAAAATTTGGACTACTACGAGCAGTACTTC; CDR3aa: CASSEKNLDYYEQYF; d_gene: -; v_gene: TRBV6-1; abundance: -; j_gene: TRBJ2-7
CDR3nt: TGCGCCAGCAGCCAAGAACGGGGGGGATACAATGAGCAGTTCTTC; CDR3aa: CASSQERGGYNEQFF; d_gene: TRBD2; v_gene: TRBV4-1; abundance: -; j_gene: TRBJ2-1
CDR3nt: TGCAGCGTTGGGACTGTGAGGACTGAAGCTTTCTTT; CDR3aa: CSVGTVRTEAFF; d_gene: -; v_gene: TRBV29-1; abundance: -; j_gene: TRBJ1-1
CDR3nt: TGTGCCAGCAGGGTGGAGTCCTACAATGAGCAGTTCTTC; CDR3aa: CASRVESYNEQFF; d_gene: -; v_gene: TRBV6-1; abundance: -; j_gene: TRBJ2-1
CDR3nt: TGTGCCAGCACCCGCGATCCGAACACCGGGGAGCTGTTTTTT; CDR3aa: CASTRDPNTGELFF; d_gene: -; v_gene: TRBV27; abundance: -; j_gene: TRBJ2-2
CDR3nt: TGTGCCAGCAGCGCCGATCAGGGGCTTCACTATGGCTACACCTTC; CDR3aa: CASSADQGLHYGYTF; d_gene: -; v_gene: TRBV7-9; abundance: -; j_gene: TRBJ1-2
CDR3nt: TGTGCCAGTAGTAGGACAGGGGCTGGCTCTGGGGCCAACGTCCTGACTTTC; CDR3aa: CASSRTGAGSGANVLTF; d_gene: TRBD1; v_gene: TRBV19; abundance: -; j_gene: TRBJ2-6
CDR3nt: TGTGCCAGCAGCCTTCTCTCGGGAGTCGGCACAGATACGCAGTATTTT; CDR3aa: CASSLLSGVGTDTQYF; d_gene: -; v_gene: TRBV4-2; abundance: -; j_gene: TRBJ2-3
CDR3nt: TGTGCCAGCAGCCTCAACCGGGAGGATGGCTACACCTTC; CDR3aa: CASSLNREDGYTF; d_gene: -; v_gene: TRBV6-5; abundance: -; j_gene: TRBJ1-2
CDR3nt: TGTGCCTGGAGCACCCGAGGTACGCAGTATTTT; CDR3aa: CAWSTRGTQYF; d_gene: -; v_gene: TRBV30; abundance: few; j_gene: TRBJ2-3
CDR3nt: TGTGCCAGCAGTGAATTAGGGACAGGTCGCTCAGAGCAGTACTTC; CDR3aa: CASSELGTGRSEQYF; d_gene: TRBD1; v_gene: TRBV6-1; abundance: few; j_gene: TRBJ2-7
CDR3nt: TGCGCCAGCAGAAGTATGCTAGCGAAGGATGAGCAGTTCTTC; CDR3aa: CASRSMLAKDEQFF; d_gene: -; v_gene: TRBV5-1; abundance: once; j_gene: TRBJ2-1
CDR3nt: TGTGCCAGCATTCCAGGACTAAGCTACGAGCAGTACTTC; CDR3aa: CASIPGLSYEQYF; d_gene: -; v_gene: TRBV21-1; abundance: once; j_gene: TRBJ2-7
CDR3nt: TGTGCCTGGAGTGGGGACAGGGGGATTACTGGCTACACCTTC; CDR3aa: CAWSGDRGITGYTF; d_gene: TRBD1; v_gene: TRBV30; abundance: -; j_gene: TRBJ1-2
CDR3nt: TGTGCCAGCTCCCCTGGGCCCTACACAGATACGCAGTATTTT; CDR3aa: CASSPGPYTDTQYF; d_gene: -; v_gene: TRBV18; abundance: -; j_gene: TRBJ2-3
CDR3nt: TGTGCCAGCAGCTCCCTTAGGGGGTCGGGACGCAGGAGCACTGAAGCTTTCTTT; CDR3aa: CASSSLRGSGRRSTEAFF; d_gene: -; v_gene: TRBV7-9; abundance: -; j_gene: TRBJ1-1
CDR3nt: TGTGCCATCCTTAACAGGGGGCGGGACGAGCAGTACTTC; CDR3aa: CAILNRGRDEQYF; d_gene: TRBD1; v_gene: TRBV6-5; abundance: -; j_gene: TRBJ2-7
CDR3nt: TGTGCCAGCAGCGCGACCTCCGGGACTAGGGGAGACTTC; CDR3aa: CASSATSGTRGDF; d_gene: TRBD2; v_gene: TRBV7-9; abundance: -; j_gene: TRBJ2-7
CDR3nt: TGTGCCTGTCGGGAGTTTAAAGAAAAACTGTTTTTT; CDR3aa: CACREFKEKLFF; d_gene: -; v_gene: TRBV30; abundance: -; j_gene: TRBJ1-4
CDR3nt: TGCGCCAGCAGCCAAGAACAGAGCTCCTATAATTCACCCCTCCACTTT; CDR3aa: CASSQEQSSYNSPLHF; d_gene: -; v_gene: TRBV4-3; abundance: few; j_gene: TRBJ1-6
CDR3nt: TGCAGCGTTGGGGGACAGGGAAAAGAAAAACTGTTTTTT; CDR3aa: CSVGGQGKEKLFF; d_gene: TRBD1; v_gene: TRBV29-1; abundance: -; j_gene: TRBJ1-4
CDR3nt: TGCGCCAGCAGCTCACTAGTTAGCACAGATACGCAGTATTTT; CDR3aa: CASSSLVSTDTQYF; d_gene: -; v_gene: TRBV5-1; abundance: few; j_gene: TRBJ2-3
CDR3nt: TGCAGCGTTGAAGCCGGGGTTAGGACAGGGGGAGGCTATGGCTACACCTTC; CDR3aa: CSVEAGVRTGGGYGYTF; d_gene: TRBD1; v_gene: TRBV29-1; abundance: once; j_gene: TRBJ1-2
CDR3nt: TGTGCCAGCAGCTTTGGGGCGGGAGAAACGCAGTATTTT; CDR3aa: CASSFGAGETQYF; d_gene: TRBD2; v_gene: TRBV7-3; abundance: -; j_gene: TRBJ2-3
CDR3nt: TGCAGCGGGACTAGCGAAAACACCGGGGAGCTGTTTTTT; CDR3aa: CSGTSENTGELFF; d_gene: TRBD2; v_gene: TRBV29-1; abundance: -; j_gene: TRBJ2-2
CDR3nt: TGTGCCAGCAGTCCCTATAGCAATCAGCCCCAGCATTTT; CDR3aa: CASSPYSNQPQHF; d_gene: -; v_gene: TRBV28; abundance: once; j_gene: TRBJ1-5
CDR3nt: TGTGCCAGCACCACAGGGGGACAGGGGGGGTATAATTCACCCCTCCACTTT; CDR3aa: CASTTGGQGGYNSPLHF; d_gene: TRBD1; v_gene: TRBV2; abundance: -; j_gene: TRBJ1-6
CDR3nt: TGTGCCAGCAGCCCCCCCTCCAGGGACTACGAGCAGTACTTC; CDR3aa: CASSPPSRDYEQYF; d_gene: -; v_gene: TRBV7-6; abundance: -; j_gene: TRBJ2-7
CDR3nt: TGTGCCAGCAGCTTAGGGGCAGGGATGGGTGAAAAACTGTTTTTT; CDR3aa: CASSLGAGMGEKLFF; d_gene: -; v_gene: TRBV7-2; abundance: -; j_gene: TRBJ1-4
CDR3nt: TGTGCCAGCAGCGTACAGGGGATTAGGGATACGCAGTATTTT; CDR3aa: CASSVQGIRDTQYF; d_gene: -; v_gene: TRBV9; abundance: -; j_gene: TRBJ2-3
CDR3nt: TGTGCCAGCAGTGACCGGACAGGGGGGGGCAATCAGCCCCAGCATTTT; CDR3aa: CASSDRTGGGNQPQHF; d_gene: TRBD1; v_gene: TRBV2; abundance: -; j_gene: TRBJ1-5
CDR3nt: TGTGCCAGTAGTGAGGGACTAGCGGGAGGGGGTTGGTACAATGAGCAGTTCTTC; CDR3aa: CASSEGLAGGGWYNEQFF; d_gene: TRBD2; v_gene: TRBV19; abundance: -; j_gene: TRBJ2-1
CDR3nt: TGTGCCAGCAGCGTGGCAGGGGTAACTGGGGCCAACGTCCTGACTTTC; CDR3aa: CASSVAGVTGANVLTF; d_gene: -; v_gene: TRBV7-9; abundance: -; j_gene: TRBJ2-6
CDR3nt: TGTGCCACCAGCAGAGATTCGGTGGGCCACTCGGAGACCCAGTACTTC; CDR3aa: CATSRDSVGHSETQYF; d_gene: -; v_gene: TRBV15; abundance: -; j_gene: TRBJ2-5
CDR3nt: TGTGCCAGTAGTCCTCATCCGGGACAGGGTTTCAAAGTCGGCTACGAGCAGTACTTC; CDR3aa: CASSPHPGQGFKVGYEQYF; d_gene: TRBD1; v_gene: TRBV19; abundance: -; j_gene: TRBJ2-7
CDR3nt: TGTGCCAGTGGCAAGCGGGGGGCTTCCTACAATGAGCAGTTCTTC; CDR3aa: CASGKRGASYNEQFF; d_gene: TRBD2; v_gene: TRBV19; abundance: few; j_gene: TRBJ2-1
CDR3nt: TGCGCCAGCAGCTTGGGCAGGGGGACTGAAGCTTTCTTT; CDR3aa: CASSLGRGTEAFF; d_gene: TRBD1; v_gene: TRBV5-1; abundance: -; j_gene: TRBJ1-1
CDR3nt: TGTGCCAGCAGCATAAAACTAGCGGCGACCTACAATGAGCAGTTCTTC; CDR3aa: CASSIKLAATYNEQFF; d_gene: TRBD2; v_gene: TRBV7-2; abundance: -; j_gene: TRBJ2-1
CDR3nt: TGTGCCAGCAGTGGGCGAAGACAGGGTTGGGATGGCTACACCTTC; CDR3aa: CASSGRRQGWDGYTF; d_gene: TRBD1; v_gene: TRBV2; abundance: -; j_gene: TRBJ1-2
CDR3nt: TGTGCCAGCAGTCGACAGGTGGATCAGCCCCAGCATTTT; CDR3aa: CASSRQVDQPQHF; d_gene: -; v_gene: TRBV28; abundance: -; j_gene: TRBJ1-5
CDR3nt: TGTGCCAGCAGTTACGGGAGGGACACCTACTATGGCTACACCTTC; CDR3aa: CASSYGRDTYYGYTF; d_gene: -; v_gene: TRBV6-5; abundance: few; j_gene: TRBJ1-2